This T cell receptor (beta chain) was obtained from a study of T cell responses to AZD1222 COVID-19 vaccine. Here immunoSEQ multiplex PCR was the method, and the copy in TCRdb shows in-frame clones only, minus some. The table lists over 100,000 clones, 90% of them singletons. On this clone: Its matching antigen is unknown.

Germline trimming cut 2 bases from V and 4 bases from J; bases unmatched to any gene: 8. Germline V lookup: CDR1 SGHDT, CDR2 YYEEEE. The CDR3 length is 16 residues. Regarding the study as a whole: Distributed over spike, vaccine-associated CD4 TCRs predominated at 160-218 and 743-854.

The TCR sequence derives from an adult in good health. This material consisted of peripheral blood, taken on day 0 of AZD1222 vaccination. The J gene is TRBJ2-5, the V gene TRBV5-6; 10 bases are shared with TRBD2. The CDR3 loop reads CASSLEIAGGPETQYF. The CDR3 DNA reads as TGTGCCAGCAGCTTAGAAATAGCGGGGGGCCCAGAGACCCAGTACTTC.